Included here is one TCR beta chain sequence, with context. Its antigen is not known. This entry belongs to a study of monozygotic twins with inflammatory bowel disease. Per germline, CDR1 SEHNR and CDR2 FQNEAQ (reference sequence). The CDR3 extends over 16 amino acids. Study observations and caveats: The results supported no single strong signal or clonotype associated with IBD. Patients got different immunosuppressive treatments, which may have made their repertoires more variable.

Each TCR library used about 3.5 ug of total RNA. Molecular identifiers with 6-nucleotide sample barcodes were added during cDNA synthesis via template switching. With the 5' RACE reads reprocessed, TCRdb shows one record per CDR3 protein and no DNA. The sample's table shows under 350,000 distinct CDR3 sequences. The sequence was obtained from a human donor with ulcerative colitis or Crohn's disease, or a healthy co-twin of an affected twin (not recorded which). Sequenced material: blood. The rearrangement links TRBV7-9 to TRBJ1-3. CDR3 loop: CASSLGFARPGNTIYF. The whole variable domain, filled in from reference TRBV7-9 and TRBJ1-3, reads DTGVSQNPRHKITKRGQNVTFRCDPISEHNRLYWYRQTLGQGPEFLTYFQNEAQLEKSRLLSDRFSAERPKGSFSTLEIQRTEQGDSAMYLCASSLGFARPGNTIYFGEGSWLTVV.